A selection of T cell receptor beta chains follows, all from one sample in a study of T cells after yellow fever vaccination. In TCRdb, the 5' RACE reads were re-called with MiXCR into one record per CDR3 protein. In the table there are 250,000 to 400,000 distinct CDR3 sequences, approximately 4% of which are singletons. The sequencing here drew on PBMCs, taken 15 days after the yellow fever booster vaccination. All receptors derive from a man between 18 and 29 years old who received the YFV17D yellow fever vaccine. Both conserved end residues are part of each CDR3. Each record gives: CDR3 protein, CDR3 DNA, D gene, V gene, clone size, J gene. D genes are given only for firm matches. The size field is filled for only some rows; it gives once, few, many or a size class.

CASSQVSGQGFQAFF	TGTGCCAGCAGCCAAGTTTCGGGACAGGGCTTTCAAGCTTTCTTT	TRBD1	TRBV4-2	many	TRBJ1-1
CASSWTGAPSYNEQFF	TGTGCCAGCAGCTGGACAGGGGCCCCTTCCTACAATGAGCAGTTCTTC	TRBD1	TRBV5-5	NA	TRBJ2-1
CASSQDGQPIYEQYF	TGTGCCAGCAGCCAAGATGGACAGCCGATCTACGAGCAGTACTTC	NA	TRBV4-2	few	TRBJ2-7
CSARPTGGRDQPQHF	TGCAGTGCTAGACCTACAGGGGGCCGGGATCAGCCCCAGCATTTT	TRBD1	TRBV20-1	few	TRBJ1-5
CASRSGGGLTDTQYF	TGCGCCAGCAGGTCCGGGGGTGGTTTGACAGATACGCAGTATTTT	NA	TRBV5-1	NA	TRBJ2-3
CASSLWGDLNTGELFF	TGTGCCAGCAGTCTATGGGGGGACCTGAACACCGGGGAGCTGTTTTTT	NA	TRBV12-3/TRBV12-4	NA	TRBJ2-2
CASSFMTPRTNEQFF	TGTGCCAGCAGTTTCATGACTCCCAGAACTAATGAGCAGTTCTTC	NA	TRBV12-3/TRBV12-4	NA	TRBJ2-1
CASSSSGTSYEQYF	TGCGCCAGCAGCAGTAGCGGTACCTCCTACGAGCAGTACTTC	NA	TRBV4-1	many	TRBJ2-7
CASSPQEGNQPQHF	TGTGCCAGCTCACCACAGGAAGGGAATCAGCCCCAGCATTTT	NA	TRBV18	NA	TRBJ1-5
CASESPGGQFF	TGTGCCAGCGAGTCCCCGGGGGGGCAGTTCTTC	TRBD2	TRBV6-2/TRBV6-3	many	TRBJ2-1
CSARRSGQGGEAFF	TGCAGTGCGCGGAGATCCGGACAGGGGGGTGAAGCTTTCTTT	TRBD1	TRBV20-1	few	TRBJ1-1
CASSQMTESYEQYF	TGTGCCAGCAGCCAGATGACTGAAAGCTACGAGCAGTACTTC	NA	TRBV3-1	many	TRBJ2-7
CATRDFKPDTQYF	TGTGCCACCCGGGATTTTAAGCCAGATACGCAGTATTTT	NA	TRBV2	NA	TRBJ2-3
CASSETGIQKLFF	TGTGCCAGCAGCGAAACAGGGATTCAAAAACTGTTTTTT	NA	TRBV7-6	many	TRBJ1-4
CASSRGTGGISNQPQHF	TGTGCCAGCAGTCGTGGGACAGGTGGGATTAGCAATCAGCCCCAGCATTTT	TRBD1	TRBV12-3/TRBV12-4	many	TRBJ1-5
CSAIKTGLGTEAFF	TGCAGTGCTATTAAGACAGGGTTAGGCACTGAAGCTTTCTTT	TRBD1	TRBV20-1	few	TRBJ1-1
CASAPLDQPQHF	TGTGCTAGTGCCCCCCTTGATCAGCCCCAGCATTTT	NA	TRBV12-5	few	TRBJ1-5
CASSRARNYGYTF	TGTGCCAGCAGCCGCGCAAGGAACTATGGCTACACCTTC	NA	TRBV7-9	NA	TRBJ1-2
CASSLVMSGTGNEKLFF	TGCGCCAGCAGCTTGGTTATGAGCGGGACGGGGAACGAAAAACTGTTTTTT	NA	TRBV5-1	few	TRBJ1-4
CASSLAGGRADTQYF	TGTGCCAGCAGCTTAGCCGGGGGGAGGGCAGATACGCAGTATTTT	TRBD2	TRBV7-2	many	TRBJ2-3
CASSRQGYSYNEQFF	TGTGCCAGCTCACGACAGGGGTATTCCTACAATGAGCAGTTCTTC	TRBD1	TRBV18	many	TRBJ2-1
CASSYGFSGGNNEQFF	TGTGCCAGCAGCTACGGGTTTAGCGGGGGGAACAATGAGCAGTTCTTC	TRBD2	TRBV13	NA	TRBJ2-1
CASSRKTGELFF	TGTGCCAGCAGCCGAAAAACCGGGGAGCTGTTTTTT	NA	TRBV7-8	few	TRBJ2-2
CASSLWGGRDNQPQHF	TGCGCCAGCAGCTTGTGGGGAGGGAGGGACAATCAGCCCCAGCATTTT	NA	TRBV5-1	few	TRBJ1-5
CASSLTSGGAIGYNEQFF	TGTGCCAGCAGCTTGACTAGCGGGGGGGCCATCGGCTACAATGAGCAGTTCTTC	TRBD2	TRBV6-6	many	TRBJ2-1
CASSPREGLAGGLQGSDTQYF	TGCGCCAGCAGTCCAAGAGAAGGGCTAGCGGGGGGGCTTCAGGGTTCGGATACGCAGTATTTT	TRBD2	TRBV4-3	NA	TRBJ2-3